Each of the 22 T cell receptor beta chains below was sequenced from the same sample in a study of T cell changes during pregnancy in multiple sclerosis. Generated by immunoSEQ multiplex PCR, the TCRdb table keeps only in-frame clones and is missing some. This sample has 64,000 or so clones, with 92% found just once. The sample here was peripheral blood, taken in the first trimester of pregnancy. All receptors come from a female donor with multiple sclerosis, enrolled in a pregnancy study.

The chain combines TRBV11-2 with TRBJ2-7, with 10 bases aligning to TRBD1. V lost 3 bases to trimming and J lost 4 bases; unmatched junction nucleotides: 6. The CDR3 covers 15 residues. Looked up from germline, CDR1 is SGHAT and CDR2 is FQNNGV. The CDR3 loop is CASSFPGQGTYEQYF. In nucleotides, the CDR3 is TGTGCCAGCAGCTTCCCGGGACAGGGGACTTACGAGCAGTACTTC.

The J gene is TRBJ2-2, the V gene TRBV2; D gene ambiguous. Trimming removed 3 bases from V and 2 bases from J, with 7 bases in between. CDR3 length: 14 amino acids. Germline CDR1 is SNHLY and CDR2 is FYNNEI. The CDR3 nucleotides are TGTGCCAGCAGTGAGTGGCATAACACCGGGGAGCTGTTTTTT. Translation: CASSEWHNTGELFF.

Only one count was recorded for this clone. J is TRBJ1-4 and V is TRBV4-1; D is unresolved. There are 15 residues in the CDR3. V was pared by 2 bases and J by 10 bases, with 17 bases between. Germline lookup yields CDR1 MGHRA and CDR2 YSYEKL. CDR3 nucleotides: TGCGCCAGCAGCCAACCCTGGGAGGGCGTGGGAAAACTGTTTTTT. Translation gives CASSQPWEGVGKLFF.

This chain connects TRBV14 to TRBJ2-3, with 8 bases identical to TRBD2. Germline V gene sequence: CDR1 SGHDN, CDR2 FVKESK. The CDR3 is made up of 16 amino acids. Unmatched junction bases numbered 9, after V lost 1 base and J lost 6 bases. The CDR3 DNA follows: TGTGCCAGCAGCCAAGTCAGGGCGGGAGGCTCGGATACGCAGTATTTT. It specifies CASSQVRAGGSDTQYF.

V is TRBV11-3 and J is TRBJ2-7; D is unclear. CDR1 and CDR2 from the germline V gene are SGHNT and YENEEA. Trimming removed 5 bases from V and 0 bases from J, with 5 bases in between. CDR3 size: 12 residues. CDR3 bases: TGTGCCAGCAGCCACAGCTCCTACGAGCAGTACTTC. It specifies CASSHSSYEQYF. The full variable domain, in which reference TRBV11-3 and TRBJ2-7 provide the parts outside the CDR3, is EAGVVQSPRYKIIEKKQPVAFWCNPISGHNTLYWYLQNLGQGPELLIRYENEEAVDDSQLPKDRFSAERLKGVDSTLKIQPAELGDSAVYLCASSHSSYEQYFGPGTRLTVT.

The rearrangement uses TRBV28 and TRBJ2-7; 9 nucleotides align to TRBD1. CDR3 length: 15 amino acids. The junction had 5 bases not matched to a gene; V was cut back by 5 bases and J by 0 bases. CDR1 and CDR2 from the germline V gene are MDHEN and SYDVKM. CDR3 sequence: CASSQGTGRSYEQYF. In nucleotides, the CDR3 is TGTGCCAGCAGTCAAGGGACAGGGCGCTCCTACGAGCAGTACTTC.

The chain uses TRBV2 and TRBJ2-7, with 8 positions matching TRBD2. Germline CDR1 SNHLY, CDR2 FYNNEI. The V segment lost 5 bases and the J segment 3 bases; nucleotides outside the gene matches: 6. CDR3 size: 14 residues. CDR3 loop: CASSTAGGRYEQYF. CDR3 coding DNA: TGTGCCAGCAGTACGGCGGGAGGTCGCTACGAGCAGTACTTC.

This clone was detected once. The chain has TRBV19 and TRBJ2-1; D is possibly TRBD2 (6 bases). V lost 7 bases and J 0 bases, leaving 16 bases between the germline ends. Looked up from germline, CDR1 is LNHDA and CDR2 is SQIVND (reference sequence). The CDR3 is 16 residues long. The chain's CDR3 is CASTPSGPPSYNEQFF. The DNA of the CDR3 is TGTGCCAGTACCCCCAGCGGGCCCCCCTCCTACAATGAGCAGTTCTTC.

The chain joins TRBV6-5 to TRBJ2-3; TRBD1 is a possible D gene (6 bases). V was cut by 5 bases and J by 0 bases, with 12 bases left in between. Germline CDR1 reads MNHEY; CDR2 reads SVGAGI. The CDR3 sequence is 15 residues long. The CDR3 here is CASSKGEGSTDTQYF. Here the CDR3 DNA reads TGTGCCAGCAGTAAGGGGGAAGGGAGCACAGATACGCAGTATTTT.

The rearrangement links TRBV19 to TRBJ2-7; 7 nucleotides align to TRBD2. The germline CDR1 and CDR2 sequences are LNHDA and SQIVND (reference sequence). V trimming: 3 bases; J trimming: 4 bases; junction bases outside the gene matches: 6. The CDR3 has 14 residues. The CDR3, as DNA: TGTGCCAGTAGTATTACGGGGGGATCTTACGAGCAGTACTTC. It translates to CASSITGGSYEQYF.

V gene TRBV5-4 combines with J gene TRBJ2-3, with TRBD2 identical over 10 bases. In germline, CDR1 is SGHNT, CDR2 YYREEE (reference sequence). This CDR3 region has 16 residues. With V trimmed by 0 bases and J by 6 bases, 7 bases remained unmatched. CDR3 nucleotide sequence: TGTGCCAGCAGCTTGGTAGCGGGAGGAGGCGGGGATACGCAGTATTTT. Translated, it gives CASSLVAGGGGDTQYF.

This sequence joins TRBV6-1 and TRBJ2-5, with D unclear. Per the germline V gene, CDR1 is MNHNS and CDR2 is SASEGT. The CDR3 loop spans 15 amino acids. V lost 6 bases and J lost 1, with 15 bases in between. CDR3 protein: CASSPLVQAQETQYF. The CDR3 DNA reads TGTGCCAGCAGCCCCCTCGTGCAGGCCCAAGAGACCCAGTACTTC.

CDR3 sequence: CASSLPGLAREQFF. The CDR3 DNA is TGCGCCAGCAGCCTTCCGGGACTAGCGCGTGAGCAGTTCTTC. The rearrangement joins TRBV5-1 to TRBJ2-1; TRBD2 agrees at 10 bases. The trim removed 4 bases at V and 9 bases at J, leaving 7 bases unmatched. This CDR3 comprises 14 residues. The germline V gene has CDR1 SGHRS and CDR2 YFSETQ. The variable domain in full, with the rest retrieved from reference TRBV5-1 and TRBJ2-1, is KAGVTQTPRYLIKTRGQQVTLSCSPISGHRSVSWYQQTPGQGLQFLFEYFSETQRNKGNFPGRFSGRQFSNSRSEMNVSTLELGDSALYLCASSLPGLAREQFFGPGTRLTVL.

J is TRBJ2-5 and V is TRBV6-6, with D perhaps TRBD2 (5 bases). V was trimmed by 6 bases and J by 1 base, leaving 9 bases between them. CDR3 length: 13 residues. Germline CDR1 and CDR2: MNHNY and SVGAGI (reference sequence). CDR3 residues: CASRSGGQETQYF. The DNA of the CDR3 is TGTGCCAGCAGGAGCGGAGGCCAAGAGACCCAGTACTTC.

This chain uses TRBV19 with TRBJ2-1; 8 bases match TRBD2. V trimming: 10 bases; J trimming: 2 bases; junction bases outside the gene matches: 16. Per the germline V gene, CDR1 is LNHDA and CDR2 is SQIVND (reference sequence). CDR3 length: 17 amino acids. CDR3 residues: CATEAGAWGSPYNEQFF. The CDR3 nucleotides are TGTGCCACAGAAGCGGGGGCTTGGGGGAGCCCCTACAATGAGCAGTTCTTC.

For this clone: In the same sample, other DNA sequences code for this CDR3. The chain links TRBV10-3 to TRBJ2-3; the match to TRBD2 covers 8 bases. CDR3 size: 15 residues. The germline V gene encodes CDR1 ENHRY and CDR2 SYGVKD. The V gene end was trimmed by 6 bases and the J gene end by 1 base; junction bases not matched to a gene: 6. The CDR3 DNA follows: TGTGCCATCAGCGCCGCTAGCGGGCGCACAGATACGCAGTATTTT. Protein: CAISAASGRTDTQYF.

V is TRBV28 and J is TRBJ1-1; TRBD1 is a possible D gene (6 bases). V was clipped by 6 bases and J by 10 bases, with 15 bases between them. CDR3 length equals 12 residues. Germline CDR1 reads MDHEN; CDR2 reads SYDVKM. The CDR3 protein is CASRLLQGGAFF. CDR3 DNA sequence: TGTGCCAGCAGACTCCTTCAAGGGGGAGCTTTCTTT.

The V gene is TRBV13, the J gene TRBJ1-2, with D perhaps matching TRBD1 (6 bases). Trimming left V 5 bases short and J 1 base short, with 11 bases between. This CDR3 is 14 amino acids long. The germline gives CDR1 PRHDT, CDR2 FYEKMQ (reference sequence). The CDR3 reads CASSPRGSNYGYTF. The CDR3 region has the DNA TGTGCCAGCAGCCCAAGGGGGAGTAACTATGGCTACACCTTC.

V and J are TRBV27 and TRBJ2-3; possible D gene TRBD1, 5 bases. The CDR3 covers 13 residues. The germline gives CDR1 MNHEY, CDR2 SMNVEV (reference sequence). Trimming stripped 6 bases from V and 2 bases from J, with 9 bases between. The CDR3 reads CASRGQTTDTQYF. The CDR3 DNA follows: TGTGCCAGCAGGGGGCAGACCACAGATACGCAGTATTTT.

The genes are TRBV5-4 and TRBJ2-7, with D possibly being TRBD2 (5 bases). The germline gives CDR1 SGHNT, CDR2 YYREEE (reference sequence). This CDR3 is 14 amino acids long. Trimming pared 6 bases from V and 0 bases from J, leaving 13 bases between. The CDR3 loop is CASTNPSSSYEQYF. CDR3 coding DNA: TGTGCCAGCACAAACCCTAGCAGCTCCTACGAGCAGTACTTC.

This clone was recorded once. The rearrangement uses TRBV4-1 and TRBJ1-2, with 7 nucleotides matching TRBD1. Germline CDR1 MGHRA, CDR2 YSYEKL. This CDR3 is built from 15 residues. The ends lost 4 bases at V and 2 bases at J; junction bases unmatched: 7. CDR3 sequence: CASSPNAGQNYGYTF. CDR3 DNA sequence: TGCGCCAGCAGCCCCAATGCGGGACAGAACTATGGCTACACCTTC.

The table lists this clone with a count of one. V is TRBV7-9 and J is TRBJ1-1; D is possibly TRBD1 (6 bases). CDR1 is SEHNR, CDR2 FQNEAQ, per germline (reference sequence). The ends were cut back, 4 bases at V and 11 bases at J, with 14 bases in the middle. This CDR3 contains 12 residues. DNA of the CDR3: TGTGCCAGCAGCTGGGGGCCAGAATGGGCTTTCTTT. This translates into CASSWGPEWAFF.